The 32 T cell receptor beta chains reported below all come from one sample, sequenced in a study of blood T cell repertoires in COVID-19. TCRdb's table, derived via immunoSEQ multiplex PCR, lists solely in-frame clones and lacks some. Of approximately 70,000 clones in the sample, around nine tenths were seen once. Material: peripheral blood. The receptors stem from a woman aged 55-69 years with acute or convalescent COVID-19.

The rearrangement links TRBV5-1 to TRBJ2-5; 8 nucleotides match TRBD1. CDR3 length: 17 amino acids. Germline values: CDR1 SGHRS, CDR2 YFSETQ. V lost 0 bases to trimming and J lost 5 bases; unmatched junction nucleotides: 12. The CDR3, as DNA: TGCGCCAGCAGCTTGGGGACAGGGAGTAGTTCTATTGAGACCCAGTACTTC. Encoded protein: CASSLGTGSSSIETQYF. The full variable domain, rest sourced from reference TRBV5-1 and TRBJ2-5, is KAGVTQTPRYLIKTRGQQVTLSCSPISGHRSVSWYQQTPGQGLQFLFEYFSETQRNKGNFPGRFSGRQFSNSRSEMNVSTLELGDSALYLCASSLGTGSSSIETQYFGPGTRLLVL.

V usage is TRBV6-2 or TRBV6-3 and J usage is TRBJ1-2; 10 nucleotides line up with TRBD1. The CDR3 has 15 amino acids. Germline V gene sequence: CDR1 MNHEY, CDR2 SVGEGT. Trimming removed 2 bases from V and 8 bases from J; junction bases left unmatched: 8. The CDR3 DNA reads TGTGCCAGCAGTTACACGACAGGGGGCACGGGAGGCTACACCTTC. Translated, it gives CASSYTTGGTGGYTF.

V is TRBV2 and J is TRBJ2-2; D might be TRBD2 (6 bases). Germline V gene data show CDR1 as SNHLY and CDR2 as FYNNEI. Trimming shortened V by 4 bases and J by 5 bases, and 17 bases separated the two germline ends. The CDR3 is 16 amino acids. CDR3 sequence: CASSAGGFVRTGELFF. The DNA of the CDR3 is TGTGCCAGCAGTGCCGGAGGGTTTGTGAGGACCGGGGAGCTGTTTTTT.

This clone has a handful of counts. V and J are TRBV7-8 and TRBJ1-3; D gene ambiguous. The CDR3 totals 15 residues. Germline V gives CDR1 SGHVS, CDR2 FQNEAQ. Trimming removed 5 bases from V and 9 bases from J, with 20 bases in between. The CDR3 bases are TGTGCCAGCAGCCTTGTTACAATCTTCCCTAGCACCATATATTTT. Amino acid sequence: CASSLVTIFPSTIYF.

This chain's CDR3 is CASSEVGQGPYEQFF. CDR3 DNA: TGTGCCAGCAGTGAAGTAGGACAGGGACCTTATGAGCAGTTCTTC. The chain joins TRBV2 to TRBJ2-1, with 8 bases identical to TRBD1. This CDR3 is 15 amino acids long. Germline CDR1 is SNHLY and CDR2 is FYNNEI. V lost 1 base and J lost 8; bases outside the gene matches: 7.

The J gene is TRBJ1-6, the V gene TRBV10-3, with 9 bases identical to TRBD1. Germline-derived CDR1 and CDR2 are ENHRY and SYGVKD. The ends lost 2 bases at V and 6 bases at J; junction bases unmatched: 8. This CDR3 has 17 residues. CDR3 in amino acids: CAISEPSTGGRNSPLHF. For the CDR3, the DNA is TGTGCCATCAGTGAGCCTTCCACAGGGGGCCGTAATTCACCCCTCCACTTT.

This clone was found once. As DNA, the CDR3 is TGTGCCAGCAGCTTATTGGGGGGGAGCACAGATACGCAGTATTTT. This sequence encodes CASSLLGGSTDTQYF. The chain couples TRBV7-6 to TRBJ2-3; 7 bases map to TRBD2. This CDR3 contains 15 residues. With 2 bases clipped from V and 0 bases from J, the junction kept 2 bases outside the gene matches. The V gene's germline CDR1 is SGHVS and CDR2 FNYEAQ.

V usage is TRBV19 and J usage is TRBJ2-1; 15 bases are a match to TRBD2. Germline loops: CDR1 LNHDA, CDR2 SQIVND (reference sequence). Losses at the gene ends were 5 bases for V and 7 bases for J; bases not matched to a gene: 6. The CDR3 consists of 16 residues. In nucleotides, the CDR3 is TGTGCCAGTAGTTTCACCGGACTAGCGGGGGGGAATGAGCAGTTCTTC. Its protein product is CASSFTGLAGGNEQFF.

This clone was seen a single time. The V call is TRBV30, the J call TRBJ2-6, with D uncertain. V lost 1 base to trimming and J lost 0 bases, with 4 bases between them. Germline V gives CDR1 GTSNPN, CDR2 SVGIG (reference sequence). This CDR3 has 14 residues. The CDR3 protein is CAWSDYSGANVLTF. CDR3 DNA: TGTGCCTGGAGTGATTACTCTGGGGCCAACGTCCTGACTTTC.

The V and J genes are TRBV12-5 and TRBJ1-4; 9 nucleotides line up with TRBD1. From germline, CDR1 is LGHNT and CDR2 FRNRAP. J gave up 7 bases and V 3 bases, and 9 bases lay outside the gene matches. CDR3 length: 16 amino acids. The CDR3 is CASGFTTGGAGEKLFF. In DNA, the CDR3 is TGTGCTAGTGGTTTCACCACAGGGGGCGCGGGTGAAAAACTGTTTTTT. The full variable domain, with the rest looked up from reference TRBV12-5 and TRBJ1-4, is DARVTQTPRHKVTEMGQEVTMRCQPILGHNTVFWYRQTMMQGLELLAYFRNRAPLDDSGMPKDRFSAEMPDATLATLKIQPSEPRDSAVYFCASGFTTGGAGEKLFFGSGTQLSVL.

The CDR3 loop is CASSWGQVASYEQYF. CDR3 DNA: TGTGCCAGCAGCTGGGGACAGGTAGCCTCCTACGAGCAGTACTTC. The V gene is TRBV5-6, the J gene TRBJ2-7; TRBD1 matches at 8 bases. V was clipped by 3 bases and J by 0 bases; unmatched bases: 5. Looked up from germline, CDR1 is SGHDT and CDR2 is YYEEEE. The CDR3 sequence is 15 residues long.

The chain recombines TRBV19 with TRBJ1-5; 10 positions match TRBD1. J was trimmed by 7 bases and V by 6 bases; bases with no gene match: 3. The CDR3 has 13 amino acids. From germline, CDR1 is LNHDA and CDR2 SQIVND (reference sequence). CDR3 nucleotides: TGTGCCAGTAGCCGGGACAGGGGCCAGCCCCAGCATTTT. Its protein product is CASSRDRGQPQHF.

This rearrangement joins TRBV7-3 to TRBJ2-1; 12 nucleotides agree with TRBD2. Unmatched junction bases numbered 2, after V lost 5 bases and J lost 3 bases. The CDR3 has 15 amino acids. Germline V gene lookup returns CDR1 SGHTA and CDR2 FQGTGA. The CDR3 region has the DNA TGTGCCAGCAGCCTAGCGGGGGGGCTCTACAATGAGCAGTTCTTC. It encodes CASSLAGGLYNEQFF.

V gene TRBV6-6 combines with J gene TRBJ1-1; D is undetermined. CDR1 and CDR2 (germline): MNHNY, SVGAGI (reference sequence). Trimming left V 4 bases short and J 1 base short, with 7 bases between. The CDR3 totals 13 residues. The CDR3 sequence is CASSLGRNTEAFF. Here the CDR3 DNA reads TGTGCCAGCAGTTTAGGGAGGAACACTGAAGCTTTCTTT.

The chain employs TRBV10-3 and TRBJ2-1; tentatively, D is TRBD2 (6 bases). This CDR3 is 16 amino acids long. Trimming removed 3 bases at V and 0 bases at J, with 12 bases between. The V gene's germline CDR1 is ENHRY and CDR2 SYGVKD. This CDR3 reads CAISDARGSSYNEQFF. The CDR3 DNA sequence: TGTGCCATCAGTGATGCACGGGGGAGCTCCTACAATGAGCAGTTCTTC.

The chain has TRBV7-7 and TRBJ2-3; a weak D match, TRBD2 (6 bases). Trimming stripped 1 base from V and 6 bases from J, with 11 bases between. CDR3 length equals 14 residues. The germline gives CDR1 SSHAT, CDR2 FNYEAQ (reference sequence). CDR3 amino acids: CASSLEGLLDTQYF. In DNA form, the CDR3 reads TGTGCCAGCAGCTTAGAAGGACTACTCGATACGCAGTATTTT.

The CDR3: CASSEARRVRNTEAFF. DNA for the CDR3: TGTGCCAGCAGTGAAGCGCGGAGGGTACGGAACACTGAAGCTTTCTTT. The chain links TRBV2 to TRBJ1-1; D is uncertain. CDR1 and CDR2 from the germline V gene are SNHLY and FYNNEI. CDR3 length: 16 amino acids. V lost 0 bases and J 1 base, leaving 12 bases between the germline ends. The full variable domain, completed using reference TRBV2 and TRBJ1-1, is EPEVTQTPSHQVTQMGQEVILRCVPISNHLYFYWYRQILGQKVEFLVSFYNNEISEKSEIFDDQFSVERPDGSNFTLKIRSTKLEDSAMYFCASSEARRVRNTEAFFGQGTRLTVV.

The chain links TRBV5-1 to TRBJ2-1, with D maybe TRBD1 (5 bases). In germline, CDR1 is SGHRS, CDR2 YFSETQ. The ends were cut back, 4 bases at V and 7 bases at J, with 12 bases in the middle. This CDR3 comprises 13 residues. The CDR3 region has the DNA TGCGCCAGCAGCGCCAAGCAGGGAAATGAGCAGTTCTTC. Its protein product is CASSAKQGNEQFF.

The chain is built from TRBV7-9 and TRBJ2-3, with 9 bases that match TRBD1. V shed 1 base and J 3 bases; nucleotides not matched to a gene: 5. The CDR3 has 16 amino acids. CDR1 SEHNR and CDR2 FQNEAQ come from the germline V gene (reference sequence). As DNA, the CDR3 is TGTGCCAGCAGCTTAGTAGAACAGGGGGCGACAGATACGCAGTATTTT. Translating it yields CASSLVEQGATDTQYF.

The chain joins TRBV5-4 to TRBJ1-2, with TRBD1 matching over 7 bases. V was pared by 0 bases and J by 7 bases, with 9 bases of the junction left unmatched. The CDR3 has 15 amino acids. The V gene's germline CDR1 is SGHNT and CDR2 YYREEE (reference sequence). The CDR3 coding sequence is TGTGCCAGCAGCTTGGACGACAGGGCGGGGGGTGGCTACACCTTC. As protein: CASSLDDRAGGGYTF. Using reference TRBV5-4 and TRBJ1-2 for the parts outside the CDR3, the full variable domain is ETGVTQSPTHLIKTRGQQVTLRCSSQSGHNTVSWYQQALGQGPQFIFQYYREEENGRGNFPPRFSGLQFPNYSSELNVNALELDDSALYLCASSLDDRAGGGYTFGSGTRLTVV.

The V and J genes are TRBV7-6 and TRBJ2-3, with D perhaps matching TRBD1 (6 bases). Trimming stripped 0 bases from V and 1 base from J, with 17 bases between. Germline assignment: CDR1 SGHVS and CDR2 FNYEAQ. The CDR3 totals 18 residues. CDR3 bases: TGTGCCAGCAGCTTAGCGCCTCAGGGGTCCGTTCGCACAGATACGCAGTATTTT. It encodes CASSLAPQGSVRTDTQYF.

The CDR3 loop reads CASSQGIPDGGPYQPQHF. Written as DNA, the CDR3 is TGTGCCAGCAGCCAAGGAATTCCGGACGGCGGGCCGTATCAGCCCCAGCATTTT. This sequence joins TRBV3-1 (or the pseudogene TRBV3-2) and TRBJ1-5; D gene uncertain. From germline, CDR1 is LGHDT and CDR2 YNNKEL (reference sequence). The V end lost 1 base, the J end lost 5 bases, and 21 bases lay between the germline ends. CDR3 length equals 18 residues.

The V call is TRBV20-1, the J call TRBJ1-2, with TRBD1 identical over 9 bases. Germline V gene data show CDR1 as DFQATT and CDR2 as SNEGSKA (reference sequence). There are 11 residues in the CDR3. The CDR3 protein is CTGQGLGGYTF. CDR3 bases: TGCACCGGACAGGGGTTAGGGGGCTACACCTTC.

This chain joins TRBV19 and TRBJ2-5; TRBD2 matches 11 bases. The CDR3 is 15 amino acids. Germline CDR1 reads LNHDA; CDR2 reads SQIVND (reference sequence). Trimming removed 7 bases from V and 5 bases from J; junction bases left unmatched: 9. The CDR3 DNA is TGTGCCAGTAACAAGGTAGCGGGGGGGCCGGAGACCCAGTACTTC. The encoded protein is CASNKVAGGPETQYF. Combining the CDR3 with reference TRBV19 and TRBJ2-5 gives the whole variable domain DGGITQSPKYLFRKEGQNVTLSCEQNLNHDAMYWYRQDPGQGLRLIYYSQIVNDFQKGDIAEGYSVSREKKESFPLTVTSAQKNPTAFYLCASNKVAGGPETQYFGPGTRLLVL.

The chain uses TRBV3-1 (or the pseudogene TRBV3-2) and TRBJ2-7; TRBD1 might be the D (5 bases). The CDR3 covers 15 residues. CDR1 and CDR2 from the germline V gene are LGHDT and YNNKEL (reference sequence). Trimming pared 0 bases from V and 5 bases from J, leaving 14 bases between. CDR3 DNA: TGTGCCAGCAGCCAAGAAGGGGCCGTAAAGGACGAGCAGTACTTC. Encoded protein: CASSQEGAVKDEQYF.

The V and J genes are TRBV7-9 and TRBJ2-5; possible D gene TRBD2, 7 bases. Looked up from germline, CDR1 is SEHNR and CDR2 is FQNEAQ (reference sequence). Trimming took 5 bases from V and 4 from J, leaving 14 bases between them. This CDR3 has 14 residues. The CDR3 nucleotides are TGTGCCAGCAGCCCCGTAGGGGGGGCAGAGACCCAGTACTTC. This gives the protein CASSPVGGAETQYF.

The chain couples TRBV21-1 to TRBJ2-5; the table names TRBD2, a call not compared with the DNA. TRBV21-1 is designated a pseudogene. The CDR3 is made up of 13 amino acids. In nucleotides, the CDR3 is TGTGCCAGCAGCGCATTAGCGGGTGGAGCCCAGTACTTC. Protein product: CASSALAGGAQYF.

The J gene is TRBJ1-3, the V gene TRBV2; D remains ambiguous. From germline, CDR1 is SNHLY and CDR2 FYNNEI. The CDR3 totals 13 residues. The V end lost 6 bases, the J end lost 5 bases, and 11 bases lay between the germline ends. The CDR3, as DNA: TGTGCCAGCAGCTCCACAACGAGAAACACCATATATTTT. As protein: CASSSTTRNTIYF.

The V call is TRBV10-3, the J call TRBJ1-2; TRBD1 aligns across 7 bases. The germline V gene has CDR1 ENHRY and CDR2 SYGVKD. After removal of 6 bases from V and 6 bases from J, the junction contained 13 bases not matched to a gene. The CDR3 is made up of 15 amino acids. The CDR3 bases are TGTGCCATCAGCAGTACAGGGGTCGAGCGTGATGGCTACACCTTC. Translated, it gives CAISSTGVERDGYTF.

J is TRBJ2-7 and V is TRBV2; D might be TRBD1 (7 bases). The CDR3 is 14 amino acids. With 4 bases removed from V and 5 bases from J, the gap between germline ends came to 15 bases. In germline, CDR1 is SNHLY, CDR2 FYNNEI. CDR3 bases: TGTGCCAGCAGTGTGGAGGGGGCGCTGAACGAGCAGTACTTC. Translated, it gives CASSVEGALNEQYF.

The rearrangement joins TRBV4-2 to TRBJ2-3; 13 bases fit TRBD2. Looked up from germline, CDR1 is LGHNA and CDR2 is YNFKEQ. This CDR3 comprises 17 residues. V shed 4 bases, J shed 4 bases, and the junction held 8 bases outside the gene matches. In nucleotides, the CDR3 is TGTGCCAGCAGCCGGACCACTAGCGGGGGGGCCCCAGATACGCAGTATTTT. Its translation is CASSRTTSGGAPDTQYF.

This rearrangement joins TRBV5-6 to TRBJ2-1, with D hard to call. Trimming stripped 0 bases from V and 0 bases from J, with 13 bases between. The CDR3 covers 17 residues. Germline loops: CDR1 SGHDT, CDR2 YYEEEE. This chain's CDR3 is CASSLAVGSSSYNEQFF. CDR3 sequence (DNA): TGTGCCAGCAGCTTGGCCGTCGGGTCCAGCTCCTACAATGAGCAGTTCTTC.